The clone carrying this T cell receptor beta chain was recorded many times. Source study methods: Using reference gene primer amplification, nucleated cell counts were estimated. Libraries were prepared by immunoSEQ multiplex PCR; TCRdb keeps only in-frame clonotypes and omits some of them. The DNA was the basis for D and trimming; V, J and clone size are from that table. Among around 250,000 clones listed, over 80% were seen once. Trimming cost V 0 bases and J 2 bases, with 11 bases left between them. CDR1 and CDR2 from the germline V gene are SGHRS and YFSETQ. The CDR3 totals 15 residues. The entry originates in a study of blood T cell repertoires in COVID-19. Study as a whole: Acute and convalescent COVID-19 samples came from the United States, Italy and Spain.

This chain uses TRBV5-1 with TRBJ1-2; D possibly corresponds to TRBD1 (5 bases). Sequencing input: peripheral blood. This clonotype was obtained from a young man who had recovered from COVID-19. Written as DNA, the CDR3 is TGCGCCAGCAGCTTGGGGGCAGGGCCGAACTATGGCTACACCTTC. Translation: CASSLGAGPNYGYTF.